The clone carrying this TCR beta chain was counted only a few times. As yet, its antigen is unknown. Synthesis of TCR cDNA relied on 5'RACE template switching, which attached a universal primer site and UMIs. TCRdb fed the 5' RACE reads into MiXCR, producing one record per CDR3 protein. The profile shows around 530,000 distinct CDR3 sequences, roughly 17% of them singletons. This entry is derived from a study of T cells after yellow fever vaccination. Findings and limits, study-wide: It was a weaker secondary response, yet one that peaked faster, at day 5 versus 15. A small share of clonotypes appeared in both CD4 and CD8 compartments. Abundant clonotypes from the bulk population could contaminate FACS-sorted repertoires.

The clonotype comes from a man younger than 35 who received the YFV17D yellow fever vaccine. This sample comprised PBMCs, obtained around 5 days after the first yellow fever vaccination.

CDR3 residues: CASSQAKDMGREQFF. In DNA form, the CDR3 reads TGCGCCAGCAGCCAAGCTAAGGACATGGGAAGGGAGCAGTTCTTC. V usage is TRBV4-3 and J usage is TRBJ2-1, with D possibly matching TRBD1 (5 bases). V was cut by 1 base and J by 10 bases, with 17 bases left in between. The CDR3 is 15 amino acids. CDR1 is LGHNA, CDR2 YSLEER, per germline.